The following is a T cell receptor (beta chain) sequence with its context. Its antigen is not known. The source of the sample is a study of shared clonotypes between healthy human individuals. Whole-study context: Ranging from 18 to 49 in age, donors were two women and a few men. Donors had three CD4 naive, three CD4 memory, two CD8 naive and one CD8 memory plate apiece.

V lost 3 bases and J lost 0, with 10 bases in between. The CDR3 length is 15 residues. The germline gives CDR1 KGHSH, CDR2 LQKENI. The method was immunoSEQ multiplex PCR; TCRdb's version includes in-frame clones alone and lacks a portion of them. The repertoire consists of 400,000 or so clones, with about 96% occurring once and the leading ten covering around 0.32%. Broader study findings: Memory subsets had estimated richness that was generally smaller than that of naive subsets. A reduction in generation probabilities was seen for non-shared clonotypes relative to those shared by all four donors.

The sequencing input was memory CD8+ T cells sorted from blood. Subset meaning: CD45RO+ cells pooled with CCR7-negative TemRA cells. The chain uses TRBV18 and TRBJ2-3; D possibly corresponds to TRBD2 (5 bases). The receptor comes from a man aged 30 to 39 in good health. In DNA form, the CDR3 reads TGTGCCAGCTCACCGAGTCTAGCTAGCACAGATACGCAGTATTTT. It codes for CASSPSLASTDTQYF.